This T cell receptor beta chain appears in the sequencing data of a study of T cell responses to AZD1222 COVID-19 vaccine. Study-level information: Whether given at about 4 or about 12 weeks, second doses were pooled.

The data were produced by immunoSEQ multiplex PCR, yet TCRdb's version contains in-frame clones alone and is incomplete. Of about 190,000 clones listed, roughly 88% are singletons. Germline CDR1 and CDR2: SGHNT and YENEEA. The V gene lost 5 bases and the J gene lost 0 bases, with 15 bases spanning the gap. The CDR3 has 16 amino acids. The rearrangement uses TRBV11-3 and TRBJ2-3, with D perhaps given as TRBD1 or TRBD2 (5 bases each). This specimen consisted of peripheral blood, obtained on day 0 of AZD1222 vaccination. The TCR was taken from an adult in good health. CDR3 coding DNA: TGTGCCAGCAGCGTTTCCGGGACGGTTAGCACAGATACGCAGTATTTT. It encodes CASSVSGTVSTDTQYF.